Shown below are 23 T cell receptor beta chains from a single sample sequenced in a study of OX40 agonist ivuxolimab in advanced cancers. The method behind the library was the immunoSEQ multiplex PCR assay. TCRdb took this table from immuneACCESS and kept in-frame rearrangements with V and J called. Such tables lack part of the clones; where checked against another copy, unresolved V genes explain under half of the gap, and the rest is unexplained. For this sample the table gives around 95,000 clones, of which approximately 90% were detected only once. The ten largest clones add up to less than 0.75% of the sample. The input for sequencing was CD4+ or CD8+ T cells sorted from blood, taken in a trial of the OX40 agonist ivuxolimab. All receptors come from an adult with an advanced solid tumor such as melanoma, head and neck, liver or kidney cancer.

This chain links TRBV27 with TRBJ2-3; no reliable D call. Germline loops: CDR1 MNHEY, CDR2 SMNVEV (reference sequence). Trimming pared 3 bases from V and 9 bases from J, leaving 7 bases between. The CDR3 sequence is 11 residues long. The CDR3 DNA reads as TGTGCCAGCAGTTTGGGGTGGACGCAGTATTTT. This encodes CASSLGWTQYF.

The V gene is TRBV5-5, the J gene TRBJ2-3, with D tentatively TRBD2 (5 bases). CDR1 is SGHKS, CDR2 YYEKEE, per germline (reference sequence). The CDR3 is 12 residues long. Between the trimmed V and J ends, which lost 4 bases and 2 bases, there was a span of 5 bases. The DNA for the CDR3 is TGTGCCAGCAGCCGGGACACAGATACGCAGTATTTT. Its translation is CASSRDTDTQYF. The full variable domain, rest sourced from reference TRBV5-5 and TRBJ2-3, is DAGVTQSPTHLIKTRGQQVTLRCSPISGHKSVSWYQQVLGQGPQFIFQYYEKEERGRGNFPDRFSARQFPNYSSELNVNALLLGDSALYLCASSRDTDTQYFGPGTRLTVL.

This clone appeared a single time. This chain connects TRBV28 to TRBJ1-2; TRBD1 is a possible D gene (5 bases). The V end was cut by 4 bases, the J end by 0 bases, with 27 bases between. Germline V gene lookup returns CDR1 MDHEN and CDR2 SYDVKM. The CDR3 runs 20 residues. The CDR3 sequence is CASSSTFLLTGTHSNYGYTF. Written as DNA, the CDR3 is TGTGCCAGCAGTTCTACATTCCTACTGACCGGGACCCATTCTAACTATGGCTACACCTTC.

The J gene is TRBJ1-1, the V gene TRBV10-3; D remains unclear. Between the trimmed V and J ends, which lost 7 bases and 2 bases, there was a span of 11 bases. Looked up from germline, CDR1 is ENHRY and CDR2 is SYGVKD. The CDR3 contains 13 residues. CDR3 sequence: CAIKTGGNTEAFF. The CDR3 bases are TGTGCCATCAAAACGGGTGGAAACACTGAAGCTTTCTTT.

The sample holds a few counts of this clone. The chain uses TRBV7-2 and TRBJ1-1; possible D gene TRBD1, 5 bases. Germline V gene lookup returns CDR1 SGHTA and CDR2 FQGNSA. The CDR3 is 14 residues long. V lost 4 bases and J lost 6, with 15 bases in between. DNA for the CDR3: TGTGCCAGCAGCTACCAGGGCGGCGACTCTGAAGCTTTCTTT. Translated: CASSYQGGDSEAFF. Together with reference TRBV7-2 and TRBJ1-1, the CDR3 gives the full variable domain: GAGVSQSPSNKVTEKGKDVELRCDPISGHTALYWYRQSLGQGLEFLIYFQGNSAPDKSGLPSDRFSAERTGGSVSTLTIQRTQQEDSAVYLCASSYQGGDSEAFFGQGTRLTVV.

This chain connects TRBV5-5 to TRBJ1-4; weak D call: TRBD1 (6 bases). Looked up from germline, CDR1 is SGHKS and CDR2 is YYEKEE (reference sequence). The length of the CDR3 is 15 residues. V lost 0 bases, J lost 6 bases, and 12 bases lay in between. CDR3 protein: CASSLGGTNYEKLFF. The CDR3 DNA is TGTGCCAGCAGCTTGGGCGGGACAAATTATGAAAAACTGTTTTTT. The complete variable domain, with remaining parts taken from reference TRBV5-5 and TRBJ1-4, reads DAGVTQSPTHLIKTRGQQVTLRCSPISGHKSVSWYQQVLGQGPQFIFQYYEKEERGRGNFPDRFSARQFPNYSSELNVNALLLGDSALYLCASSLGGTNYEKLFFGSGTQLSVL.

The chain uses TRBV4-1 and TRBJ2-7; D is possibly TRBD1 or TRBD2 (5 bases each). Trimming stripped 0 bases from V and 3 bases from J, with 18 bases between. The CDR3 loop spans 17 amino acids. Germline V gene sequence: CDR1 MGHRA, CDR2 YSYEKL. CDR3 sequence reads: CASSQDPSAGRGYEQYF. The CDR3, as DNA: TGCGCCAGCAGCCAAGATCCTTCGGCAGGGAGAGGCTACGAGCAGTACTTC.

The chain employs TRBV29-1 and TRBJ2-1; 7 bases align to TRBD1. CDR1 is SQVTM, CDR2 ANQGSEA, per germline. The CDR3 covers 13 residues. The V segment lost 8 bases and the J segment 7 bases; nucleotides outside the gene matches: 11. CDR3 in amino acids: CSSRQGGWNEQFF. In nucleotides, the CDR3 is TGCAGCTCTCGACAGGGCGGATGGAATGAGCAGTTCTTC.

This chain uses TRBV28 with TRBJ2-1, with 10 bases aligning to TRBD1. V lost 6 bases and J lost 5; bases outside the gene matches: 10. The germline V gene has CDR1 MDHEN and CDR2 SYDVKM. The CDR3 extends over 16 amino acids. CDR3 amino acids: CASSPDRGRINNEQFF. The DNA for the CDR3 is TGTGCCAGCAGCCCGGACAGGGGGAGAATAAACAATGAGCAGTTCTTC.

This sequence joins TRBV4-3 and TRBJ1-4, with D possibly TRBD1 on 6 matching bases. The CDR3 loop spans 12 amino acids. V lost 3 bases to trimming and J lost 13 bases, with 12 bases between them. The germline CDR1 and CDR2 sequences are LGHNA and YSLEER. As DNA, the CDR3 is TGCGCCAGCAGCCACGAAACAGGGAGACTGTTTTTT. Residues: CASSHETGRLFF.

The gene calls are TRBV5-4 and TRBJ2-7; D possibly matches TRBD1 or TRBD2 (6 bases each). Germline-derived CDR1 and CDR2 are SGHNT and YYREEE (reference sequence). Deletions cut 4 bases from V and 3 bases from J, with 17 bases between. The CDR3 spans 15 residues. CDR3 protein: CASSRAGSRGYEQYF. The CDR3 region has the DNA TGTGCCAGCAGCCGGGCGGGATCCAGGGGCTACGAGCAGTACTTC.

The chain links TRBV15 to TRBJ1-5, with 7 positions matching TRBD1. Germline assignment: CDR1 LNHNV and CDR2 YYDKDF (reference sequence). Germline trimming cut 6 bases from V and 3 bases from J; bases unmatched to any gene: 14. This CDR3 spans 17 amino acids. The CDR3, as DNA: TGTGCCACCAGTTCCTTAGGGGGCCTAGCTTCCAATCAGCCCCAGCATTTT. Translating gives CATSSLGGLASNQPQHF.

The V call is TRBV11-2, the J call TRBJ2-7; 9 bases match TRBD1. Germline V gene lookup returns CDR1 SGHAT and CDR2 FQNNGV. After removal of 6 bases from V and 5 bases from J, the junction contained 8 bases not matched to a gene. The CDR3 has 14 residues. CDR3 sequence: CASSFWDRDHEQYF. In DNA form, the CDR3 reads TGTGCCAGCAGTTTTTGGGACAGGGACCACGAGCAGTACTTC.

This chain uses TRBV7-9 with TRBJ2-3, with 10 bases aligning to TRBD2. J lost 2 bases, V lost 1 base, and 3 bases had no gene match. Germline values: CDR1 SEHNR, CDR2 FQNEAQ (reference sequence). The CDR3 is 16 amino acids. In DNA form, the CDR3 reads TGTGCCAGCAGCTTAGAACTAGCGGGGTACACAGATACGCAGTATTTT. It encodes CASSLELAGYTDTQYF. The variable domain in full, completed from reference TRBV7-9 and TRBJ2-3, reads DTGVSQNPRHKITKRGQNVTFRCDPISEHNRLYWYRQTLGQGPEFLTYFQNEAQLEKSRLLSDRFSAERPKGSFSTLEIQRTEQGDSAMYLCASSLELAGYTDTQYFGPGTRLTVL.

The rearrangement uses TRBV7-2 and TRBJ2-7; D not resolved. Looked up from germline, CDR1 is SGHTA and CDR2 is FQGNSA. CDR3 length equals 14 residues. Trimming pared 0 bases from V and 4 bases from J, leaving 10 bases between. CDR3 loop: CASSLAPPKYEQYF. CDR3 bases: TGTGCCAGCAGCTTAGCCCCCCCGAAATACGAGCAGTACTTC.

CDR3 amino acids: CASSPGGSSYGYTF. CDR3 nucleotide sequence: TGCGCCAGCAGCCCTGGGGGCAGTTCCTATGGCTACACCTTC. V is TRBV5-1 and J is TRBJ1-2; TRBD1 is a possible D gene (6 bases). From germline, CDR1 is SGHRS and CDR2 YFSETQ. The CDR3 has 14 residues. V dropped 4 bases and J dropped 4 bases, with 14 bases sitting between them. Filled out from reference TRBV5-1 and TRBJ1-2, the complete variable domain reads KAGVTQTPRYLIKTRGQQVTLSCSPISGHRSVSWYQQTPGQGLQFLFEYFSETQRNKGNFPGRFSGRQFSNSRSEMNVSTLELGDSALYLCASSPGGSSYGYTFGSGTRLTVV.

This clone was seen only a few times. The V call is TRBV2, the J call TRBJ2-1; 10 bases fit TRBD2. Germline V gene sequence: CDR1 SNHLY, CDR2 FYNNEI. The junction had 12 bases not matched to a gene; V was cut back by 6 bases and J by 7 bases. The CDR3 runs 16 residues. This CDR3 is CASSQRLAGERNEQFF. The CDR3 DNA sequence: TGTGCCAGCAGCCAACGTCTAGCGGGAGAGCGGAATGAGCAGTTCTTC.

Written as DNA, the CDR3 is TGTGCCAGCACCAGACAGGGGGCGGGAGAAAAACTGTTTTTT. This gives the protein CASTRQGAGEKLFF. The chain is built from TRBV6-5 and TRBJ1-4, with TRBD1 identical over 10 bases. Germline V gene lookup returns CDR1 MNHEY and CDR2 SVGAGI. The CDR3 sequence is 14 residues long. Losses at the gene ends were 7 bases for V and 8 bases for J; bases not matched to a gene: 7.

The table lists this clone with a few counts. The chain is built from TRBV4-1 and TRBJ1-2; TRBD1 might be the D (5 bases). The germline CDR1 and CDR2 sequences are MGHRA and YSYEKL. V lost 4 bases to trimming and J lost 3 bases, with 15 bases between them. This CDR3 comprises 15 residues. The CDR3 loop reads CASSPGGMVDYGYTF. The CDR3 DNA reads TGCGCCAGCAGCCCTGGGGGAATGGTAGACTATGGCTACACCTTC.

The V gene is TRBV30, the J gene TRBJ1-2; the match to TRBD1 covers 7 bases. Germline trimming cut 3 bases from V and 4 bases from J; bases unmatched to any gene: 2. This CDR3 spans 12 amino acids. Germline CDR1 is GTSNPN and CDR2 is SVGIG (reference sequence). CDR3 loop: CAWRTGSYGYTF. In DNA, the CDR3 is TGTGCCTGGAGGACAGGGAGCTATGGCTACACCTTC.

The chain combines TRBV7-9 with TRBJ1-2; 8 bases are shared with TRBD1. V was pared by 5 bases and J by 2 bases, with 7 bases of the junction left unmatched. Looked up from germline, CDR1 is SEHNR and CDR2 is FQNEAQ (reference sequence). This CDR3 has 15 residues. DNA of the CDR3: TGTGCCAGCAGCGTCGACAGGGGACTCAACTATGGCTACACCTTC. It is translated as CASSVDRGLNYGYTF.

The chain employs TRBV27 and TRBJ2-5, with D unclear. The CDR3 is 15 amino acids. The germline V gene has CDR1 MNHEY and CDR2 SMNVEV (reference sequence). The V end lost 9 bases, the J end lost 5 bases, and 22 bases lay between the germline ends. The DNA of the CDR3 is TGTGCCAGTAGGCCAGCCCGCGGTGGTGGGGAGACCCAGTACTTC. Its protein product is CASRPARGGGETQYF.

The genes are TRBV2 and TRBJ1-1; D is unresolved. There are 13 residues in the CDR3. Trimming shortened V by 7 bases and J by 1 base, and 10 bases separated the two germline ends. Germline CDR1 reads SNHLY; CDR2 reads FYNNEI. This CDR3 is CASTPGPNTEAFF. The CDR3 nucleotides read TGTGCCAGCACACCCGGGCCGAACACTGAAGCTTTCTTT.